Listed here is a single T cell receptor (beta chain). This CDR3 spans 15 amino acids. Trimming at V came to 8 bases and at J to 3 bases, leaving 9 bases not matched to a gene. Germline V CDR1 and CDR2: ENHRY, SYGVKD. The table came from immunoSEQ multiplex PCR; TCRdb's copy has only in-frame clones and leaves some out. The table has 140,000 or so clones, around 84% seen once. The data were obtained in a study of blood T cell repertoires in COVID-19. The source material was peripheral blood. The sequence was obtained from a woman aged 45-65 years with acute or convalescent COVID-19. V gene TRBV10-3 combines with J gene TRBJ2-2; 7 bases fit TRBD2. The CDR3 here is CAIGGGRNYTGELFF. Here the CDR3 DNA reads TGTGCCATCGGAGGCGGGAGAAACTACACCGGGGAGCTGTTTTTT.